This paragraph covers one T cell receptor beta chain sequence. The antigen remains unidentified. Per the germline V gene, CDR1 is MNHEY and CDR2 is SVGAGI. This CDR3 has 14 residues. This entry belongs to a study of CXCR3-negative and CXCR3-positive naive CD8 T cells. UMI-labeled TRB cDNA libraries were prepared by 5' RACE. TCRdb re-called the 5' RACE reads, yielding one record per CDR3 amino acid sequence without DNA. The sample's table shows tens of thousands of distinct CDR3 sequences. General study points: CXCR3-positive naive cells had more hydrophobic TRB CDR3s than CXCR3-negative naive cells.

What was sequenced was naive CXCR3+ CD8+ T cells from blood. Stated subset: CD45RO-CCR7+CD27+CD95- naive CD8+ T cells expressing CXCR3 (TNR3+). This sequence originates from a human donor in good health. Some clones in this sample may be carry-over from other donors' samples. This rearrangement joins TRBV6-5 to TRBJ1-2. The CDR3 spells CASRPMSENYGYTF.